The source of this T cell receptor (beta chain) is a study of T cells in Graves' hyperthyroidism and ophthalmopathy. Overall study: Peripheral blood sampling occurred at initial diagnosis, before any treatment.

This clonotype was detected ten times or more. Clinical Activity Scores of at least 3, NOSPECS grades of at least 4 and durations under 3 months characterized ophthalmopathy patients. Lactation, pregnancy, other autoimmune disease or uncontrolled infection excluded patients. Per the germline V gene, CDR1 is PRHDT and CDR2 is FYEKMQ (reference sequence). After removal of 1 base from V and 5 bases from J, the junction contained 9 bases not matched to a gene. The CDR3 totals 17 residues. Researchers amplified the TCR beta CDR3 regions from RNA transcripts. TCR CDR3 regions were first amplified by RT-PCR with HTBI primers. TCRdb processed the multiplex PCR reads anew with MiXCR; each CDR3 protein has one entry. The table records around 240,000 distinct CDR3 sequences, about 17% of them present only once.

The receptor's source is a woman aged 18-35 years with Graves' ophthalmopathy. The chain employs TRBV13 and TRBJ2-2; 8 bases are shared with TRBD1. Sequenced: blood. CDR3 sequence: CASSLDWTGTTTGELFF. In nucleotides, the CDR3 is TGTGCCAGCAGCTTAGATTGGACAGGGACAACGACCGGGGAGCTGTTTTTT.